This entry concerns a single T cell receptor (beta chain). The specificity of this receptor is unknown. Base qualities are not recorded, but no much larger clone differs from it by a single base. The CDR3 numbers 13 residues from cysteine through phenylalanine. The DNA shown is the 39-base CDR3, in frame from base 1. Trimming costs V 6 bases and J 0 bases, and their ends lie 8 bases apart. CDR1 and CDR2, per the germline V gene, are SGHAT and FQNNGV. Interpreted using the paper, the time point label stands for: baseline before first vaccination. Vaccinee samples were obtained from the UK trials COV001 and COV002, which included a single-blind randomized controlled phase 2/3 trial of AZD1222 (ChAdOx1 nCoV-19) in healthy adults. Trial participant PBMC samples were collected at day 0 and day 28 after the second dose for TCRbeta chain sequencing. This sample was included in a study of T cell responses to AZD1222 COVID-19 vaccine (dated by TCRdb to the early 2020s). With regard to the full study: Because spike-specific TCR depth and breadth did not differ between the two schedules, AZD1222 recipients who got a second dose at roughly 4 weeks were pooled with those who got a second dose at roughly 12 weeks. A total of 233 trial participants underwent TCR sequencing, of whom about 200 received two doses of AZD1222 and about 25 received two doses of the MenACWY control vaccine. Trial participants were enrolled by age into 18-55, 56-69 and 70-plus year subgroups, with 148, 28 and 57 TCR-sequenced participants respectively. Findings and caveats that apply to the study as a whole: Because no day 14 peak-response samples were available, the repertoires could be characterized only after the peak T cell response. In the small 56-69-year group, the increase in depth fell short of significance, most likely because of low power. Vaccine-associated CD4 TCRs spanned the whole spike protein, with dominant responses in regions 160-218 and 743-854. After two AZD1222 doses, spike-specific TCR breadth and depth were significantly higher than at day 0 and than in MenACWY recipients. Epitopes outside the regions mutated in the B.1.351 and B.1.1.7 variants were reportedly recognized by nearly half of the unique spike-specific TCRs. Conclusions about previously exposed vaccinees were limited because only six AZD1222 recipients were SARS-CoV-2 seropositive at baseline. Participants were mostly white British, with more females than males. The authors suggested clonal diversity may have been underestimated.

The CDR3 regions of human TCRbeta chains were subjected to immunosequencing. As for the original processing: Repertoire TCRs were matched against a reference library of SARS-CoV-2-specific TCRs generated with the MIRA antigen-specificity platform. Breadth meant the fraction of unique TCRs that were SARS-CoV-2-associated, whereas depth meant the fraction of total T cells that were SARS-CoV-2-associated. Using the MIRA data, each spike-specific TCR was assigned both to the spike region to which the TCR was reactive and to a CD4 or CD8 class. Log10-transformed breadth and depth values were compared by one-way ANOVA with Sidak's multiple comparisons tests. Imported from immuneACCESS, the table was reduced by TCRdb to in-frame sequences with V and J called. These copies leave out some clones; in studies compared against another copy, an unresolved V gene accounts for under half, and the cause of the remainder is not known. The D gene and trimming were derived from the DNA, and the V and J assignments and clone size from that table. The sample table shows more than 85,000 clones, and about 90% are seen once. The top ten constitute roughly 7.5% of the sample.

The source material was peripheral blood, sampled on day 0 of AZD1222 vaccination. The V and J segments used are TRBV11-2 and TRBJ1-1; TRBD1 is a weak D gene call, 6 bases matching. This clonotype was sampled from an adult in good health. The DNA sequence is given as TGTGCCAGCAGACAGGGAATGAACACTGAAGCTTTCTTT. Translated, this is CASRQGMNTEAFF. The reference TRBV11-2 and TRBJ1-1 proteins fill in what lies around the CDR3, so the full variable domain reads EAGVAQSPRYKIIEKRQSVAFWCNPISGHATLYWYQQILGQGPKLLIQFQNNGVVDDSQLPKDRFSAERLKGVDSTLKIQPAKLEDSAVYLCASRQGMNTEAFFGQGTRLTVV.